This passage covers 17 T cell receptor beta chains from one sample sequenced in a study of T cell repertoires in cytomegalovirus infection. These TCRs' antigens remain unknown. One entry per CDR3 protein results from TCRdb running MiXCR on the reads. The repertoire holds fewer than 850,000 distinct CDR3 sequences, 25% to 35% seen once, with around 13% in the top ten. Specimen: cultured CD8+ T cells from PBMCs, collected from culture after CMV antigen stimulation. The receptors derive from a human donor in good health (CMV status not recorded). Some clones in this sample may be carry-over from other donors' samples.

In this sample, this clonotype turned up once. V and J are TRBV7-8 and TRBJ2-7, with no clear D. The CDR3 is made up of 12 amino acids. Trimming removed 0 bases from V and 7 bases from J, with 7 bases in between. Germline-derived CDR1 and CDR2 are SGHVS and FQNEAQ. Here the CDR3 reads CASSLALREQYF. In nucleotides, the CDR3 is TGTGCCAGCAGCTTAGCCTTGAGAGAGCAGTACTTC.

This rearrangement joins TRBV2 to TRBJ2-5; D call uncertain. V dropped 7 bases and J dropped 4 bases, with 13 bases sitting between them. Per the germline V gene, CDR1 is SNHLY and CDR2 is FYNNEI. The CDR3 extends over 13 amino acids. CDR3 protein: CASIGRVRETQYF. CDR3 nucleotide sequence: TGTGCCAGCATCGGTAGGGTGCGAGAGACCCAGTACTTC.

J is TRBJ1-3 and V is TRBV12-3 or TRBV12-4, with 9 bases matching TRBD1. With 3 bases clipped from V and 0 bases from J, the junction kept 12 bases outside the gene matches. CDR3 length equals 19 residues. The CDR3 nucleotides are TGTGCCAGCAGTTTCCGGACAGGGGACTCCCGTGGCTCTGGAAACACCATATATTTT. This codes for CASSFRTGDSRGSGNTIYF.

This clonotype came up a few times. The chain has TRBV7-6 and TRBJ2-5; D is perhaps TRBD2 (6 bases). V was clipped by 5 bases and J by 1 base, with 11 bases between them. The V gene's germline CDR1 is SGHVS and CDR2 FNYEAQ. The CDR3 length is 14 residues. The DNA for the CDR3 is TGTGCCAGCAGCGAGGAGGGGTTCCAAGAGACCCAGTACTTC. Translation: CASSEEGFQETQYF.

This clonotype was recorded a few times. The chain has TRBV20-1 and TRBJ2-4; 10 nucleotides line up with TRBD2. CDR1 DFQATT and CDR2 SNEGSKA come from the germline V gene (reference sequence). V lost 4 bases and J lost 3; bases outside the gene matches: 6. The CDR3 extends over 15 amino acids. CDR3 residues: CSAILAGGLKNIQYF. The CDR3 DNA reads TGCAGTGCTATCTTAGCGGGGGGCCTCAAAAACATTCAGTACTTC.

This sequence joins TRBV7-6 and TRBJ1-6; the D is unclear. The germline V gene has CDR1 SGHVS and CDR2 FNYEAQ. V dropped 4 bases and J dropped 5 bases, with 3 bases sitting between them. The CDR3 runs 12 residues. CDR3 nucleotides: TGTGCCAGCAGCTCGCATAATTCACCCCTCCACTTT. Its translation is CASSSHNSPLHF.

The chain uses TRBV28 and TRBJ1-1; D is uncertain. The CDR3 length is 14 residues. Germline V lookup: CDR1 MDHEN, CDR2 SYDVKM. V was cut by 3 bases and J by 3 bases, with 11 bases left in between. CDR3 DNA sequence: TGTGCCAGCAGTTTGTATACTAGGGACACTGAAGCTTTCTTT. This codes for CASSLYTRDTEAFF.

The chain employs TRBV27 and TRBJ1-1; tentatively, D is TRBD1 (5 bases). The CDR3 extends over 12 amino acids. Trimming stripped 6 bases from V and 9 bases from J, with 14 bases between. Germline assignment: CDR1 MNHEY and CDR2 SMNVEV (reference sequence). DNA of the CDR3: TGTGCCAGCAGCCCGGGGGGATTCAAAGCTTTCTTT. Its translation is CASSPGGFKAFF.

V is TRBV6-4 and J is TRBJ2-3; 7 bases match TRBD1. Germline V gene data show CDR1 as MRHNA and CDR2 as SNTAGT. The CDR3 runs to 14 residues. The trim removed 0 bases at V and 4 bases at J, leaving 1 base unmatched. In DNA form, the CDR3 reads TGTGCCAGCAGTGACTCGCAGGGGGCAGATACGCAGTATTTT. This gives the protein CASSDSQGADTQYF.

This clonotype was counted at least ten times. The chain is built from TRBV7-6 and TRBJ1-5, with D possibly being TRBD1 (6 bases). Germline CDR1 SGHVS, CDR2 FNYEAQ. V was pared by 0 bases and J by 0 bases, with 12 bases between. This CDR3 is 17 amino acids long. As DNA, the CDR3 is TGTGCCAGCAGCTTAGCCGGGGGGCCGTATAGCAATCAGCCCCAGCATTTT. The encoded protein is CASSLAGGPYSNQPQHF.

A few counts support this clonotype. This chain links TRBV27 with TRBJ2-7; D is possibly TRBD1 (5 bases). CDR3 length equals 12 residues. Trimming removed 8 bases from V and 2 bases from J, with 10 bases in between. Germline V CDR1 and CDR2: MNHEY, SMNVEV (reference sequence). As DNA, the CDR3 is TGTGCCAGCGCAGGGAATCCCTACGAGCAGTACTTC. Residues: CASAGNPYEQYF.

The chain uses TRBV7-6 and TRBJ2-1; tentative D call: TRBD1 (6 bases). Germline loops: CDR1 SGHVS, CDR2 FNYEAQ. This CDR3 has 14 residues. V dropped 8 bases and J dropped 2 bases, with 13 bases sitting between them. In DNA, the CDR3 is TGTGCCAGCGGTCGGCAGGGGCCCTACAATGAGCAGTTCTTC. Translating gives CASGRQGPYNEQFF. Using reference TRBV7-6 and TRBJ2-1 for the parts outside the CDR3, the full variable domain is GAGVSQSPRYKVTKRGQDVALRCDPISGHVSLYWYRQALGQGPEFLTYFNYEAQQDKSGLPNDRFSAERPEGSISTLTIQRTEQRDSAMYRCASGRQGPYNEQFFGPGTRLTVL.

This clonotype was detected a few times. V usage is TRBV7-6 and J usage is TRBJ2-3, with TRBD2 matching 8 bases. Germline V CDR1 and CDR2: SGHVS, FNYEAQ. The CDR3 length is 14 residues. J gave up 1 base and V 6 bases, and 3 bases lay outside the gene matches. Written as DNA, the CDR3 is TGTGCCAGCAGACGAGCGGGGGGCACAGATACGCAGTATTTT. It codes for CASRRAGGTDTQYF.

The V and J genes are TRBV27 and TRBJ2-3, with 15 positions matching TRBD2. CDR1 and CDR2 (germline): MNHEY, SMNVEV (reference sequence). The CDR3 runs to 16 residues. V gave up 6 bases and J gave up 10 bases; unmatched junction bases: 11. The CDR3 DNA reads as TGTGCCAGCAGCCTCGGACTAGCGGGGGGGCTGGTGCCGCAGTATTTT. As protein: CASSLGLAGGLVPQYF.

This clonotype occurred many times. One junction end does not reproduce the germline sequence, and a read error may be involved. The chain combines TRBV11-2 with TRBJ2-5; D is unresolved. Germline V gene sequence: CDR1 SGHAT, CDR2 FQNNGV. The CDR3 consists of 14 residues. The CDR3 sequence is CASSVDWFSETQYF. For the CDR3, the DNA is TGTGCCAGCAGCGTAGACTGGTTTTCGGAGACCCAGTACTTC.

This clonotype turned up a few times. J is TRBJ2-1 and V is TRBV7-9; 9 bases map to TRBD1. CDR1 SEHNR and CDR2 FQNEAQ come from the germline V gene (reference sequence). The length of the CDR3 is 14 residues. The V segment lost 5 bases and the J segment 6 bases; nucleotides outside the gene matches: 5. The CDR3 DNA follows: TGTGCCAGCAGCGGACAGGGGACGGTCAATGAGCAGTTCTTC. Its translation is CASSGQGTVNEQFF.

The chain links TRBV7-6 to TRBJ2-7; perhaps TRBD1 as D (5 bases). V lost 5 bases, J lost 3 bases, and 11 bases lay in between. The CDR3 loop spans 13 amino acids. Germline V lookup: CDR1 SGHVS, CDR2 FNYEAQ. The CDR3 loop is CASSPRVDYEQYF. As DNA, the CDR3 is TGTGCCAGCAGCCCCAGGGTGGACTACGAGCAGTACTTC.